This record covers a single TCR beta chain. CDR3 length: 13 residues. Germline assignment: CDR1 MDHEN and CDR2 SYDVKM. The junction had 4 bases not matched to a gene; V was cut back by 5 bases and J by 7 bases. As originally analysed: Cell counts per sample came from amplifying reference gene primers. Here immunoSEQ multiplex PCR was the method, and the copy in TCRdb shows in-frame clones only, minus some. V, J and clone size reflect that table, while D and trimming were determined from the DNA. The table shows 120,000 or so clones, with about 85% occurring only once. The data were obtained in a study of blood T cell repertoires in COVID-19. On the study more broadly: The study drew acute and convalescent COVID-19 samples from the United States, Italy and Spain. Sample material is recorded as cDNA or gDNA derived from T cells, B-cell-depleted T cells, or PBMCs.

The chain couples TRBV28 to TRBJ1-4, with 7 bases identical to TRBD1. The sequenced sample consisted of peripheral blood. The TCR was taken from a man aged 60 to 69 with acute or convalescent COVID-19. The CDR3 DNA reads TGTGCCAGCAGTCAAGGGGACAGTGAAAAACTGTTTTTT. The encoded protein is CASSQGDSEKLFF.